In this sample, the clone carrying this T cell receptor beta chain turned up a few times. TCRdb's copy holds only in-frame clones and misses some; the assay was immunoSEQ multiplex PCR. The sample holds 85,000 to 100,000 clones, roughly 85% seen once. The sample belongs to a study of blood T cell repertoires in COVID-19. Background on the study: The United States, Italy and Spain provided the acute and convalescent COVID-19 samples. From T cells, B-cell-depleted T cells, or PBMCs came the material, which was cDNA or gDNA.

The germline gives CDR1 MNHEY, CDR2 SVGAGI. The CDR3 length is 14 residues. V lost 4 bases, J lost 6 bases, and 15 bases lay in between. This clonotype originated in an older woman with COVID-19, enrolled during active disease. The sample was peripheral blood. This chain connects TRBV6-5 to TRBJ1-1; D not certain. The CDR3 spells CASSSGPPYAEAFF. The CDR3, as DNA: TGTGCCAGCAGTTCCGGTCCCCCGTACGCTGAAGCTTTCTTT.